Sequencing of this T cell receptor (beta chain) was carried out in a study of control samples from healthy donors and cancer patients. Profiled with immunoSEQ multiplex PCR; TCRdb holds only in-frame clones, not every one. This table holds 45,000 to 55,000 clones, 85% to 95% found once. CDR3 size: 11 residues. Germline CDR1 MGHDK, CDR2 SYGVNS. Trimming took off 7 bases at V and 3 bases at J, with 6 bases between the two ends. This receptor was obtained from a man aged 25 to 45 in good health. The sample consisted of blood. V usage is TRBV25-1 and J usage is TRBJ1-1, with D possibly matching TRBD1 (5 bases). For the CDR3, the DNA is TGTGCCAGCATGGGACACACTGAAGCTTTCTTT. It encodes CASMGHTEAFF.